Presented here are 11 T cell receptor beta chains from one specimen sequenced in a study of blood T cell repertoires in COVID-19. Sequenced by immunoSEQ multiplex PCR; TCRdb stores in-frame clones only, minus some. The sample holds 280,000 or so clones, about 89% seen once. The sequenced sample consisted of peripheral blood. All receptors come from an older woman with acute or convalescent COVID-19.

The chain employs TRBV5-1 and TRBJ1-2, with D perhaps matching TRBD1 (6 bases). This CDR3 spans 14 amino acids. Germline lookup yields CDR1 SGHRS and CDR2 YFSETQ. The germline V and J ends were trimmed by 4 bases and 4 bases, with 14 bases remaining between them. The CDR3 coding sequence is TGCGCCAGCAGCAGCAGGGGCAACGGCTATGGCTACACCTTC. Protein product: CASSSRGNGYGYTF. The variable domain in full, completed from reference TRBV5-1 and TRBJ1-2, reads KAGVTQTPRYLIKTRGQQVTLSCSPISGHRSVSWYQQTPGQGLQFLFEYFSETQRNKGNFPGRFSGRQFSNSRSEMNVSTLELGDSALYLCASSSRGNGYGYTFGSGTRLTVV.

Remarks on this clone: At one end, the junction sequence differs from germline, possibly due to a read error. This chain links TRBV7-2 with TRBJ1-5, with a tentative D call TRBD1 (5 bases). This CDR3 has 14 residues. Germline CDR1 is SGHTA and CDR2 is FQGNSA. Written as DNA, the CDR3 is TGTGCCAGCAGTTTAGGCAGGGTCAATCAGCCCCAGCATTTT. This encodes CASSLGRVNQPQHF.

The V call is TRBV18, the J call TRBJ2-2; possibly TRBD1 for D (5 bases). Trimming pared 1 base from V and 3 bases from J, leaving 9 bases between. Germline CDR1 reads KGHSH; CDR2 reads LQKENI. The CDR3 is made up of 15 amino acids. The CDR3 sequence is CASSPRQGDTGELFF. DNA for the CDR3: TGTGCCAGCTCACCACGGCAAGGGGACACCGGGGAGCTGTTTTTT.

The chain links TRBV6-5 to TRBJ1-5; D unclear. The germline CDR1 and CDR2 sequences are MNHEY and SVGAGI. Trimming took 7 bases from V and 1 from J, leaving 8 bases between them. The CDR3 length is 13 residues. Written as DNA, the CDR3 is TGTGCCAGCACCGGGGTGAGCAATCAGCCCCAGCATTTT. This gives the protein CASTGVSNQPQHF.

The chain carries TRBV20-1 and TRBJ2-1; D is unresolved. CDR1 is DFQATT and CDR2 is SNEGSKA in the germline V gene (reference sequence). The CDR3 loop spans 10 amino acids. Trimming left V 1 base short and J 9 bases short, with 4 bases between. CDR3 in amino acids: CSARVFEQFF. The CDR3 DNA reads as TGCAGTGCTAGAGTATTTGAGCAGTTCTTC.

This chain uses TRBV27 with TRBJ2-3, with 12 positions matching TRBD1. The CDR3 length is 15 residues. With V trimmed by 7 bases and J by 5 bases, 7 bases remained unmatched. Germline CDR1 is MNHEY and CDR2 is SMNVEV (reference sequence). CDR3 bases: TGTGCCAGCAAGGACGGGACAGGGGGCTTAGATACGCAGTATTTT. Its translation: CASKDGTGGLDTQYF.

The chain combines TRBV6-4 with TRBJ2-2; the D is unclear. Germline loops: CDR1 MRHNA, CDR2 SNTAGT. This CDR3 spans 15 amino acids. Trimming left V 2 bases short and J 5 bases short, with 12 bases between. As DNA, the CDR3 is TGTGCCAGCAGTGACAGTAGTGTCGGTACCGGGGAGCTGTTTTTT. Translating gives CASSDSSVGTGELFF.

Here the CDR3 reads CASSQDLQGAPKFAFF. For the CDR3, the DNA is TGCGCCAGCAGCCAAGATCTACAGGGGGCGCCGAAATTTGCTTTCTTT. The rearrangement joins TRBV4-3 to TRBJ1-1; 9 bases are shared with TRBD1. V shed 0 bases, J shed 11 bases, and the junction held 13 bases outside the gene matches. The germline CDR1 and CDR2 sequences are LGHNA and YSLEER. This CDR3 region has 16 residues.

This chain connects TRBV28 to TRBJ1-6; D possibly corresponds to TRBD1 (6 bases). Trimming took 5 bases from V and 6 from J, leaving 14 bases between them. Germline lookup yields CDR1 MDHEN and CDR2 SYDVKM. The CDR3 spans 15 residues. The CDR3, as DNA: TGTGCCAGCAGTGCCAGGGGTTCGAGTAATTCACCCCTCCACTTT. This encodes CASSARGSSNSPLHF.

The genes are TRBV27 and TRBJ1-1; TRBD1 might be the D (6 bases). This CDR3 has 16 amino acids. Germline values: CDR1 MNHEY, CDR2 SMNVEV (reference sequence). V lost 5 bases and J 0 bases, leaving 16 bases between the germline ends. Here the CDR3 reads CASSSRWGHLNTEAFF. In DNA form, the CDR3 reads TGTGCCAGCAGTAGCCGGTGGGGACACTTGAACACTGAAGCTTTCTTT.

The rearrangement joins TRBV25-1 to TRBJ1-6; perhaps TRBD1 as D (6 bases). V gave up 3 bases and J gave up 9 bases, with 15 bases separating them. This CDR3 is 15 amino acids long. Germline lookup yields CDR1 MGHDK and CDR2 SYGVNS. In DNA, the CDR3 is TGTGCCAGCAGTGATACAGGGCCCTTCGGTTCACCCCTCCACTTT. This gives the protein CASSDTGPFGSPLHF.